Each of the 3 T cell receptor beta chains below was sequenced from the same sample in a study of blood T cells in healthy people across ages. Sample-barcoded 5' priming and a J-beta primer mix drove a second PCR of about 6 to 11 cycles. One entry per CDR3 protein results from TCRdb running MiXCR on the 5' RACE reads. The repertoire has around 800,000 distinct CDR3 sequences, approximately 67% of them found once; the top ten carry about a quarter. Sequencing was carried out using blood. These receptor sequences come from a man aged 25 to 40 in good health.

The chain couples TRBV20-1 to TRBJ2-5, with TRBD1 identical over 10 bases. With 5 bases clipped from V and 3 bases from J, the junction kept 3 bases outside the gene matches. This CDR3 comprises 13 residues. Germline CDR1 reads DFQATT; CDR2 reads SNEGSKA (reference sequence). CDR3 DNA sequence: TGCAGTGCTCCCGGGACAGGGGAAGAGACCCAGTACTTC. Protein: CSAPGTGEETQYF.

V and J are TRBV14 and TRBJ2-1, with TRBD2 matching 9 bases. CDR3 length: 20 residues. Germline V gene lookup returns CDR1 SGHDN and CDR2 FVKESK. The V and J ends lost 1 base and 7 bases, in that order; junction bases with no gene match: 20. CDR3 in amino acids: CASSQGRLRRGGGASNEQFF. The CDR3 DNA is TGTGCCAGCAGCCAAGGGCGCCTCAGGCGTGGCGGGGGGGCGAGTAATGAGCAGTTCTTC.

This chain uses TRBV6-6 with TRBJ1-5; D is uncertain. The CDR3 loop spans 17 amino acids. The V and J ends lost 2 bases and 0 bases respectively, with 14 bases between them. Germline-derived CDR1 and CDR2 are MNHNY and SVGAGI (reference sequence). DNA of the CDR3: TGTGCCAGCAGTTACCATTCTCGAGACCTTAGCAATCAGCCCCAGCATTTT. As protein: CASSYHSRDLSNQPQHF.